A single sample gave rise to the 24 T cell receptor beta chains below, sequenced in a study of T cell responses to AZD1222 COVID-19 vaccine. Clones were read by immunoSEQ multiplex PCR, and TCRdb kept only the in-frame ones, dropping some. This table holds roughly 110,000 clones, around 90% found once. The source was peripheral blood, collected on day 0 of AZD1222 vaccination. These receptors were collected from an adult in good health.

As for this clone: Distinct nucleotide sequences in the sample also encode this CDR3. The chain links TRBV2 to TRBJ2-7; unclear D gene. Per the germline V gene, CDR1 is SNHLY and CDR2 is FYNNEI. The CDR3 is 14 residues long. Between the trimmed V and J ends, which lost 0 bases and 0 bases, there was a span of 6 bases. For the CDR3, the DNA is TGTGCCAGCAGTGAAGCACGATACTCCTACGAGCAGTACTTC. Its protein is CASSEARYSYEQYF.

As concerns this clone: The same CDR3 arises from other DNA sequences in this sample as well. The CDR3 loop reads CASSQNTGAGNTIYF. The CDR3 bases are TGTGCCAGCAGCCAAAACACAGGGGCTGGAAACACCATATATTTT. The chain joins TRBV3-1 (or the pseudogene TRBV3-2) to TRBJ1-3, with 7 positions matching TRBD1. From germline, CDR1 is LGHDT and CDR2 YNNKEL (reference sequence). There are 15 residues in the CDR3. With 2 bases clipped from V and 2 bases from J, the junction kept 3 bases outside the gene matches.

V gene TRBV7-9 combines with J gene TRBJ2-3; tentatively, D is TRBD2 (5 bases). V lost 0 bases to trimming and J lost 10 bases, with 17 bases between them. This CDR3 has 15 amino acids. CDR1 SEHNR and CDR2 FQNEAQ come from the germline V gene (reference sequence). CDR3 nucleotide sequence: TGTGCCAGCAGCTTAGCGTCGGGATCTCTGGAGTCGCAGTATTTT. Encoded protein: CASSLASGSLESQYF.

This clone was picked up one time. The chain combines TRBV10-3 with TRBJ1-5, with TRBD1 as a possible D gene (6 bases). Germline V lookup: CDR1 ENHRY, CDR2 SYGVKD. This CDR3 spans 15 amino acids. The V gene lost 3 bases and the J gene lost 0 bases, with 9 bases spanning the gap. In DNA, the CDR3 is TGTGCCATCAGTGAAGGGGGAGCTAGCAATCAGCCCCAGCATTTT. Protein: CAISEGGASNQPQHF.

This clone turned up a few times. The rearrangement uses TRBV18 and TRBJ1-1; D is ambiguous. The V and J ends lost 3 bases and 1 base respectively, with 12 bases between them. CDR1 and CDR2 from the germline V gene are KGHSH and LQKENI. This CDR3 is 15 amino acids long. The CDR3 region has the DNA TGTGCCAGCTCACCCTCCGATGGACGGAACACTGAAGCTTTCTTT. Its protein product is CASSPSDGRNTEAFF.

This chain joins TRBV5-1 and TRBJ1-1, with D possibly matching TRBD1 (6 bases). Germline-derived CDR1 and CDR2 are SGHRS and YFSETQ. This CDR3 spans 15 amino acids. V was clipped by 5 bases and J by 3 bases, with 17 bases between them. The CDR3 sequence: CASSSQGLSDTEAFF. The CDR3 bases are TGCGCCAGCAGTTCACAGGGCCTCAGTGACACTGAAGCTTTCTTT.

The J gene is TRBJ1-2, the V gene TRBV6-5; maybe TRBD1 (5 bases). Trimming left V 6 bases short and J 6 bases short, with 17 bases between. The CDR3 loop spans 14 amino acids. Germline CDR1 reads MNHEY; CDR2 reads SVGAGI. CDR3: CASRVAGRRDGYTF. CDR3 DNA sequence: TGTGCCAGCAGAGTAGCGGGACGGAGGGATGGCTACACCTTC.

This clone was picked up many times. The gene calls are TRBV7-2 and TRBJ2-7; 14 bases line up with TRBD2. The CDR3 is 16 residues long. Germline V gene lookup returns CDR1 SGHTA and CDR2 FQGNSA. V was clipped by 5 bases and J by 7 bases; unmatched bases: 10. CDR3 sequence: CASSPGTSGSLGEQYF. CDR3 bases: TGTGCCAGCAGCCCGGGGACTAGCGGGAGTCTAGGAGAGCAGTACTTC.

V gene TRBV9 combines with J gene TRBJ2-3, with D perhaps TRBD2 (5 bases). This CDR3 spans 15 amino acids. Germline V gene sequence: CDR1 SGDLS, CDR2 YYNGEE. Trimming stripped 4 bases from V and 1 base from J, with 13 bases between. The CDR3 loop is CASSPTPGGTDTQYF. CDR3 sequence (DNA): TGTGCCAGCAGCCCCACTCCCGGGGGCACAGATACGCAGTATTTT.

The CDR3 loop reads CASSLGTSGGRKNNEQFF. As DNA, the CDR3 is TGTGCCAGCAGCTTAGGGACTAGCGGGGGGCGAAAAAACAATGAGCAGTTCTTC. The chain is built from TRBV7-6 and TRBJ2-1, with TRBD2 identical over 14 bases. The CDR3 has 18 residues. The germline CDR1 and CDR2 sequences are SGHVS and FNYEAQ. Losses at the gene ends were 1 base for V and 5 bases for J; bases not matched to a gene: 7.

V and J are TRBV5-1 and TRBJ2-7; D not certain. V was clipped by 4 bases and J by 7 bases, with 15 bases between them. The CDR3 extends over 13 amino acids. Germline assignment: CDR1 SGHRS and CDR2 YFSETQ. This chain's CDR3 is CASSNPPLGEQYF. The CDR3, as DNA: TGCGCCAGCAGCAACCCCCCTTTGGGGGAGCAGTACTTC.

The chain links TRBV7-9 to TRBJ1-4; 7 bases agree with TRBD1. With V trimmed by 6 bases and J by 7 bases, 8 bases remained unmatched. Germline CDR1 and CDR2: SEHNR and FQNEAQ (reference sequence). The CDR3 runs 14 residues. CDR3 nucleotide sequence: TGTGCCAGCAGGAGAACAGGGGACGGTGAAAAACTGTTTTTT. Translation: CASRRTGDGEKLFF.

The chain uses TRBV27 and TRBJ1-5; D is uncertain. Trimming pared 11 bases from V and 0 bases from J, leaving 14 bases between. This CDR3 spans 14 amino acids. The germline CDR1 and CDR2 sequences are MNHEY and SMNVEV (reference sequence). The CDR3 loop reads CAGLSAASNQPQHF. In nucleotides, the CDR3 is TGTGCCGGTCTATCGGCAGCTAGCAATCAGCCCCAGCATTTT.

In its sample, this clone was seen once. The chain couples TRBV28 to TRBJ1-2, with D possibly TRBD1 on 6 matching bases. V lost 6 bases to trimming and J lost 3 bases, with 14 bases between them. The CDR3 has 14 residues. Germline CDR1 and CDR2: MDHEN and SYDVKM. CDR3 in amino acids: CASSEGGLDYGYTF. In DNA, the CDR3 is TGTGCCAGCAGCGAAGGGGGATTAGACTATGGCTACACCTTC.

The V call is TRBV7-8, the J call TRBJ2-7; D call uncertain. Trimming shortened V by 1 base and J by 2 bases, and 9 bases separated the two germline ends. This CDR3 has 14 residues. Germline CDR1 SGHVS, CDR2 FQNEAQ. The CDR3 DNA reads as TGTGCCAGCAGCTTAGGTTCCTATGCCTACGAGCAGTACTTC. It codes for CASSLGSYAYEQYF. Based on the CDR3 plus reference TRBV7-8 and TRBJ2-7, the full variable domain is GAGVSQSPRYKVAKRGQDVALRCDPISGHVSLFWYQQALGQGPEFLTYFQNEAQLDKSGLPSDRFFAERPEGSVSTLKIQRTQQEDSAVYLCASSLGSYAYEQYFGPGTRLTVT.

This clone was seen many times. The V and J genes are TRBV10-1 and TRBJ1-5, with D maybe TRBD1 (6 bases). Germline loops: CDR1 WNHNN, CDR2 SYGVQD (reference sequence). V lost 10 bases, J lost 8 bases, and 12 bases lay in between. This CDR3 contains 11 residues. CDR3 amino acids: CATPGGEPQHF. DNA of the CDR3: TGCGCCACCCCCGGGGGCGAGCCCCAGCATTTT.

The chain links TRBV7-9 to TRBJ1-4; D call uncertain. V was cut by 1 base and J by 7 bases, with 10 bases left in between. This CDR3 is built from 14 residues. Germline CDR1 reads SEHNR; CDR2 reads FQNEAQ (reference sequence). CDR3 region: CASSLVRAGEKLFF. CDR3 nucleotides: TGTGCCAGCAGCTTAGTACGGGCCGGTGAAAAACTGTTTTTT.

This clone was found once. The J gene is TRBJ1-1, the V gene TRBV12-5; weak D call: TRBD1 (6 bases). V was trimmed by 8 bases and J by 5 bases, leaving 15 bases between them. The CDR3 spans 13 residues. Germline loops: CDR1 LGHNT, CDR2 FRNRAP. The CDR3, as DNA: TGTGCTAGTAGTATACAGGGTAGGACTGAAGCTTTCTTT. Protein sequence: CASSIQGRTEAFF.

The V call is TRBV12-5, the J call TRBJ2-2, with 10 bases fitting TRBD1. There are 17 residues in the CDR3. Per germline, CDR1 LGHNT and CDR2 FRNRAP. J gave up 6 bases and V 6 bases, and 13 bases lay outside the gene matches. The CDR3 DNA reads TGTGCTAGTGGCAGTCCGGGACAGGGGTCCAAAGCCGGGGAGCTGTTTTTT. It yields the protein CASGSPGQGSKAGELFF.

This clone was observed a single time. V gene TRBV4-3 combines with J gene TRBJ1-1, with TRBD1 as a possible D gene (5 bases). Germline-derived CDR1 and CDR2 are LGHNA and YSLEER. V gave up 0 bases and J gave up 4 bases, with 9 bases separating them. CDR3 length equals 14 residues. The CDR3 DNA sequence: TGCGCCAGCAGCCAAGATGGGGGGATCACTGAAGCTTTCTTT. Its protein product is CASSQDGGITEAFF.

Regarding this clone: The sample contains more than one DNA sequence encoding this CDR3. J is TRBJ1-3 and V is TRBV15, with D possibly matching TRBD1 (6 bases). Germline V gene data show CDR1 as LNHNV and CDR2 as YYDKDF (reference sequence). The ends were cut back, 0 bases at V and 2 bases at J, with 8 bases in the middle. This CDR3 contains 15 residues. The CDR3 sequence is CATSRDRGTGNTIYF. The CDR3 region has the DNA TGTGCCACCAGCAGAGATAGGGGGACTGGAAACACCATATATTTT.

In its sample, this clone was seen once. J is TRBJ2-6 and V is TRBV12-5; 7 bases map to TRBD1. Germline V gene sequence: CDR1 LGHNT, CDR2 FRNRAP. CDR3 size: 17 residues. With V trimmed by 2 bases and J by 4 bases, 8 bases remained unmatched. The CDR3 DNA reads TGTGCTAGTGGTTTGTCCGGGCAGGGGGTAGGGGCCAACGTCCTGACTTTC. Translation gives CASGLSGQGVGANVLTF.

This chain uses TRBV27 with TRBJ1-1; D unresolved. This CDR3 spans 15 amino acids. Germline V gene lookup returns CDR1 MNHEY and CDR2 SMNVEV (reference sequence). V was clipped by 0 bases and J by 1 base, with 9 bases between them. The CDR3, as DNA: TGTGCCAGCAGTTTATCCCCTGATGGGAACACTGAAGCTTTCTTT. This translates into CASSLSPDGNTEAFF.

Only one count was recorded for this clone. The chain links TRBV19 to TRBJ2-1; 7 bases are shared with TRBD2. V lost 8 bases and J lost 3; bases outside the gene matches: 7. The CDR3 covers 14 residues. The germline V gene encodes CDR1 LNHDA and CDR2 SQIVND (reference sequence). The DNA of the CDR3 is TGTGCCAGTTTACCTAGCGGACACTACAATGAGCAGTTCTTC. Amino acids: CASLPSGHYNEQFF.